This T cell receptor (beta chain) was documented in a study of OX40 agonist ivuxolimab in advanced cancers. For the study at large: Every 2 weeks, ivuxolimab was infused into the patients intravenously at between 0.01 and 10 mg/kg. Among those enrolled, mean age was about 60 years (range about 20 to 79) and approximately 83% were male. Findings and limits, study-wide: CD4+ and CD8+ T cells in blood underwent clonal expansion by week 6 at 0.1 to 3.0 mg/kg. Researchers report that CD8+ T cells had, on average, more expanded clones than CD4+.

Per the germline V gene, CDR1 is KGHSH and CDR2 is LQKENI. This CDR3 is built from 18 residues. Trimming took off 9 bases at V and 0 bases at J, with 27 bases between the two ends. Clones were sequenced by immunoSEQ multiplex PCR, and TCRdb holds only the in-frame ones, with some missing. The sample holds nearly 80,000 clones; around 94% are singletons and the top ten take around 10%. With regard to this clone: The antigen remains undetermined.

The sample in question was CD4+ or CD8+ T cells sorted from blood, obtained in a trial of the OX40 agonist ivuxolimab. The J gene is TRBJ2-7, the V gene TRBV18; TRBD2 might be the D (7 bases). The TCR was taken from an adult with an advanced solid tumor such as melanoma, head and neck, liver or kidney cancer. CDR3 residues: CASHGSPRSGTSSYEQYF. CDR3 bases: TGTGCCAGTCACGGTTCCCCGAGGAGCGGGACAAGCTCCTACGAGCAGTACTTC.